The 27 T cell receptor beta chains reported below all come from one sample, sequenced in a study of cytomegalovirus exposure and HLA in healthy donors. The PCR contained 60 Vbeta and 13 Jbeta primers. Assay used: immunoSEQ multiplex PCR; TCRdb lists only in-frame clones, some missing. Among about 140,000 clones listed, roughly 80% were seen once. Sequencing was done on a sample of PBMCs. The receptors shown here come from a female donor in good health and CMV-seronegative.

The rearrangement links TRBV7-2 to TRBJ1-2; 8 nucleotides agree with TRBD1. The V and J ends lost 1 base and 8 bases, in that order; junction bases with no gene match: 12. Germline assignment: CDR1 SGHTA and CDR2 FQGNSA. CDR3 size: 16 residues. This CDR3 reads CASSLEFLDRVGGYTF. Written as DNA, the CDR3 is TGTGCCAGCAGCTTAGAGTTTTTGGACAGGGTGGGAGGCTACACCTTC. The complete variable domain, with remaining parts taken from reference TRBV7-2 and TRBJ1-2, reads GAGVSQSPSNKVTEKGKDVELRCDPISGHTALYWYRQSLGQGLEFLIYFQGNSAPDKSGLPSDRFSAERTGGSVSTLTIQRTQQEDSAVYLCASSLEFLDRVGGYTFGSGTRLTVV.

The chain links TRBV7-9 to TRBJ1-1, with D perhaps TRBD1 (5 bases). Trimming left V 3 bases short and J 5 bases short, with 19 bases between. The CDR3 totals 16 residues. Per germline, CDR1 SEHNR and CDR2 FQNEAQ (reference sequence). CDR3 in amino acids: CASSLRFGGSSTEAFF. CDR3 bases: TGTGCCAGCAGCTTGAGGTTCGGGGGATCGAGTACTGAAGCTTTCTTT. Variable domain in full (rest from reference TRBV7-9 and TRBJ1-1): DTGVSQNPRHKITKRGQNVTFRCDPISEHNRLYWYRQTLGQGPEFLTYFQNEAQLEKSRLLSDRFSAERPKGSFSTLEIQRTEQGDSAMYLCASSLRFGGSSTEAFFGQGTRLTVV.

This chain's CDR3 is CASSDSMRDRVGEKLFF. As DNA, the CDR3 is TGTGCCAGCAGTGACTCAATGCGGGACAGGGTTGGAGAAAAACTGTTTTTT. The gene calls are TRBV6-4 and TRBJ1-4, with 9 bases fitting TRBD1. This CDR3 contains 17 residues. Germline trimming cut 0 bases from V and 8 bases from J; bases unmatched to any gene: 10. The V gene's germline CDR1 is MRHNA and CDR2 SNTAGT.

This chain uses TRBV10-3 with TRBJ2-1, with 11 bases identical to TRBD2. V gave up 5 bases and J gave up 0 bases; unmatched junction bases: 6. The germline V gene encodes CDR1 ENHRY and CDR2 SYGVKD. The CDR3 has 17 residues. This CDR3 is CAISRTSGPGSYNEQFF. The CDR3 nucleotides are TGTGCCATCAGTCGGACTAGCGGGCCGGGCTCCTACAATGAGCAGTTCTTC.

The CDR3 DNA reads TGTGCCAGCAGTTTCCAGACCCTAGGGGAGGCTGGCACTGAAGCTTTCTTT. It encodes CASSFQTLGEAGTEAFF. The rearrangement joins TRBV27 to TRBJ1-1, with D perhaps TRBD1 (5 bases). Germline V gene lookup returns CDR1 MNHEY and CDR2 SMNVEV (reference sequence). This CDR3 spans 17 amino acids. V lost 3 bases to trimming and J lost 4 bases, with 21 bases between them.

The chain links TRBV6-1 to TRBJ1-6; the match to TRBD1 covers 9 bases. The V gene's germline CDR1 is MNHNS and CDR2 SASEGT. The CDR3 covers 14 residues. V gave up 6 bases and J gave up 6 bases; unmatched junction bases: 3. In DNA, the CDR3 is TGTGCCAGCAGGGGGGGACAGGGTAATTCACCCCTCCACTTT. Amino acids: CASRGGQGNSPLHF.

The V call is TRBV9, the J call TRBJ1-2; possibly TRBD1 for D (6 bases). Germline V gives CDR1 SGDLS, CDR2 YYNGEE. Trimming took 0 bases from V and 8 from J, leaving 14 bases between them. The CDR3 has 14 amino acids. The CDR3 protein is CASSVGSGDGGYTF. The DNA of the CDR3 is TGTGCCAGCAGCGTAGGATCAGGGGATGGAGGCTACACCTTC. The entire variable domain, with the rest obtained from reference TRBV9 and TRBJ1-2, is as follows: DSGVTQTPKHLITATGQRVTLRCSPRSGDLSVYWYQQSLDQGLQFLIQYYNGEERAKGNILERFSAQQFPDLHSELNLSSLELGDSALYFCASSVGSGDGGYTFGSGTRLTVV.

The chain is built from TRBV20-1 and TRBJ1-2; TRBD1 might be the D (6 bases). This CDR3 has 11 residues. Germline V gives CDR1 DFQATT, CDR2 SNEGSKA (reference sequence). Here the CDR3 DNA reads TGCAGGATGCCAGGGGAGGGCGGCTACACCTTC. This translates into CRMPGEGGYTF.

CDR3 amino acids: CASDRANEQFF. CDR3 DNA sequence: TGTGCCAGCGACAGGGCAAATGAGCAGTTCTTC. The V and J genes are TRBV2 and TRBJ2-1; the match to TRBD1 covers 7 bases. The CDR3 consists of 11 residues. With V trimmed by 8 bases and J by 7 bases, 2 bases remained unmatched. CDR1 SNHLY and CDR2 FYNNEI come from the germline V gene.

This clone appeared a few times. The chain uses TRBV9 and TRBJ1-3, with D maybe TRBD1 (5 bases). The germline V and J ends were trimmed by 1 base and 0 bases, with 11 bases remaining between them. The germline CDR1 and CDR2 sequences are SGDLS and YYNGEE. CDR3 length equals 16 residues. The CDR3 protein is CASSVPDRSSGNTIYF. CDR3 nucleotides: TGTGCCAGCAGCGTACCCGACAGAAGCTCTGGAAACACCATATATTTT. Supplemented by reference TRBV9 and TRBJ1-3, the full variable domain reads DSGVTQTPKHLITATGQRVTLRCSPRSGDLSVYWYQQSLDQGLQFLIQYYNGEERAKGNILERFSAQQFPDLHSELNLSSLELGDSALYFCASSVPDRSSGNTIYFGEGSWLTVV.

The rearrangement links TRBV19 to TRBJ2-2; 7 positions match TRBD1. V shed 1 base and J 4 bases; nucleotides not matched to a gene: 3. Germline V gene sequence: CDR1 LNHDA, CDR2 SQIVND (reference sequence). The CDR3 consists of 15 residues. CDR3: CASSIGGQITGELFF. The DNA of the CDR3 is TGTGCCAGTAGTATAGGGGGACAGATCACCGGGGAGCTGTTTTTT.

In its sample, this clone was seen once. This chain links TRBV5-6 with TRBJ2-3; maybe TRBD2 (6 bases). Per the germline V gene, CDR1 is SGHDT and CDR2 is YYEEEE. The V end was cut by 2 bases, the J end by 6 bases, with 13 bases between. This CDR3 spans 14 amino acids. The CDR3 coding sequence is TGTGCCAGCAGCTTACCGCGGGACCCGGATACGCAGTATTTT. This translates into CASSLPRDPDTQYF.

The chain couples TRBV27 to TRBJ2-2; 11 bases map to TRBD2. V was clipped by 2 bases and J by 0 bases; unmatched bases: 2. The CDR3 runs 17 residues. The germline gives CDR1 MNHEY, CDR2 SMNVEV (reference sequence). This CDR3 is CASSLKGLAANTGELFF. The CDR3 DNA is TGTGCCAGCAGTTTAAAGGGACTAGCGGCGAACACCGGGGAGCTGTTTTTT.

The chain joins TRBV7-2 to TRBJ2-3, with a weak D call TRBD2 (5 bases). The germline V gene has CDR1 SGHTA and CDR2 FQGNSA. The V and J ends lost 0 bases and 3 bases respectively, with 13 bases between them. The CDR3 extends over 16 amino acids. The CDR3 DNA reads TGTGCCAGCAGCTTAGCGGGAGTAGGTGGAACAGATACGCAGTATTTT. The encoded protein is CASSLAGVGGTDTQYF.

This clone appeared a single time. The V gene is TRBV5-6, the J gene TRBJ1-4; 7 bases line up with TRBD1. The germline V gene has CDR1 SGHDT and CDR2 YYEEEE. This CDR3 is built from 13 residues. V was pared by 2 bases and J by 10 bases, with 5 bases of the junction left unmatched. CDR3 protein: CASSFRDRAKLFF. DNA for the CDR3: TGTGCCAGCAGCTTTAGAGACAGGGCAAAACTGTTTTTT.

The V gene is TRBV27, the J gene TRBJ1-1; D is undetermined. This CDR3 contains 14 residues. Trimming removed 2 bases at V and 0 bases at J, with 7 bases between. CDR1 is MNHEY, CDR2 SMNVEV, per germline (reference sequence). The CDR3 sequence is CASSLGQMNTEAFF. For the CDR3, the DNA is TGTGCCAGCAGTTTAGGCCAAATGAACACTGAAGCTTTCTTT.

The chain links TRBV5-6 to TRBJ1-2; weak D call: TRBD1 (5 bases). The CDR3 consists of 15 residues. Germline CDR1 SGHDT, CDR2 YYEEEE. V was cut by 4 bases and J by 2 bases, with 15 bases left in between. CDR3 bases: TGTGCCAGCAGCCAGAATCGACAGAGCAACTATGGCTACACCTTC. It translates to CASSQNRQSNYGYTF.

The chain has TRBV7-3 and TRBJ1-3, with D uncertain. The CDR3 totals 14 residues. V gave up 5 bases and J gave up 0 bases, with 8 bases separating them. Per germline, CDR1 SGHTA and CDR2 FQGTGA. Here the CDR3 reads CASSPTSSGNTIYF. The CDR3 DNA reads TGTGCCAGCAGCCCGACAAGCTCTGGAAACACCATATATTTT.

This clone was observed a single time. The chain couples TRBV28 to TRBJ1-5; TRBD1 matches at 10 bases. Trimming cost V 0 bases and J 8 bases; bases outside gene matches: 4. Germline assignment: CDR1 MDHEN and CDR2 SYDVKM. This CDR3 comprises 15 residues. CDR3 sequence reads: CASSLWGQGREPQHF. DNA of the CDR3: TGTGCCAGCAGTTTATGGGGACAGGGGAGGGAGCCCCAGCATTTT. Full variable domain (missing parts from reference TRBV28 and TRBJ1-5): DVKVTQSSRYLVKRTGEKVFLECVQDMDHENMFWYRQDPGLGLRLIYFSYDVKMKEKGDIPEGYSVSREKKERFSLILESASTNQTSMYLCASSLWGQGREPQHFGDGTRLSIL.

The chain carries TRBV7-9 and TRBJ2-3; 16 nucleotides agree with TRBD2. This CDR3 is built from 16 residues. J gave up 6 bases and V 5 bases, and 5 bases lay outside the gene matches. CDR1 is SEHNR and CDR2 is FQNEAQ in the germline V gene (reference sequence). The CDR3 here is CASSGGLAGGPDTQYF. In DNA form, the CDR3 reads TGTGCCAGCAGCGGGGGACTAGCGGGGGGGCCCGATACGCAGTATTTT.

The CDR3 DNA follows: TGCGCCAGCCAAACGGACAGGGGGAGTGGGAACACTGAAGCTTTCTTT. Encoded protein: CASQTDRGSGNTEAFF. The chain links TRBV5-1 to TRBJ1-1; the match to TRBD1 covers 10 bases. V gave up 7 bases and J gave up 1 base; unmatched junction bases: 10. Germline V gene sequence: CDR1 SGHRS, CDR2 YFSETQ. The CDR3 consists of 16 residues.

This chain uses TRBV6-5 with TRBJ2-7; TRBD1 aligns across 8 bases. The germline V gene encodes CDR1 MNHEY and CDR2 SVGAGI. This CDR3 contains 11 residues. The ends lost 7 bases at V and 8 bases at J; junction bases unmatched: 4. DNA of the CDR3: TGTGCCAGCATCAGACAGGGGCAGCAGTACTTC. Its protein product is CASIRQGQQYF.

The V gene is TRBV18, the J gene TRBJ2-7; 7 nucleotides match TRBD1. The V gene's germline CDR1 is KGHSH and CDR2 LQKENI. The CDR3 is made up of 13 amino acids. With V trimmed by 6 bases and J by 2 bases, 4 bases remained unmatched. CDR3 protein: CASSEQGTYEQYF. CDR3 nucleotide sequence: TGTGCCAGCTCCGAACAGGGGACCTACGAGCAGTACTTC.

The table lists this clone with a few counts. This chain links TRBV27 with TRBJ2-7, with 7 bases lining up with TRBD2. CDR1 MNHEY and CDR2 SMNVEV come from the germline V gene (reference sequence). The CDR3 runs to 14 residues. V was pared by 2 bases and J by 6 bases, with 7 bases of the junction left unmatched. For the CDR3, the DNA is TGTGCCAGCAGTTTAGGAGGAGCGGGGCGCGAGCAGTACTTC. Translated: CASSLGGAGREQYF.

The CDR3 DNA reads TGTGCCAGCAGTCAGGACAGGGCCGGAGGATCACCCCTCCACTTT. Protein: CASSQDRAGGSPLHF. This chain connects TRBV6-5 to TRBJ1-6, with 8 bases lining up with TRBD1. The CDR3 consists of 15 residues. The junction had 10 bases not matched to a gene; V was cut back by 5 bases and J by 10 bases. Germline CDR1 is MNHEY and CDR2 is SVGAGI.

The genes are TRBV27 and TRBJ2-3; 9 nucleotides line up with TRBD2. Germline V lookup: CDR1 MNHEY, CDR2 SMNVEV (reference sequence). V dropped 2 bases and J dropped 2; count of bases not matched to a gene: 2. The CDR3 runs to 15 residues. The CDR3 nucleotides read TGTGCCAGCAGTTTAGGACTAGCGCTCACAGATACGCAGTATTTT. Translation gives CASSLGLALTDTQYF.

The CDR3 is CASSDRGGGTEAFF. For the CDR3, the DNA is TGTGCCAGCAGTGATCGTGGGGGGGGAACTGAAGCTTTCTTT. The chain joins TRBV2 to TRBJ1-1, with a tentative D call TRBD1 (5 bases). CDR3 length equals 14 residues. V lost 3 bases and J 5 bases, leaving 13 bases between the germline ends. The germline CDR1 and CDR2 sequences are SNHLY and FYNNEI. The entire variable domain, with the rest obtained from reference TRBV2 and TRBJ1-1, is as follows: EPEVTQTPSHQVTQMGQEVILRCVPISNHLYFYWYRQILGQKVEFLVSFYNNEISEKSEIFDDQFSVERPDGSNFTLKIRSTKLEDSAMYFCASSDRGGGTEAFFGQGTRLTVV.